Below are 24 T cell receptor beta chains sequenced from a single sample in a study of blood T cell repertoires in COVID-19 (dated by TCRdb to the early 2020s). The library relied on the immunoSEQ multiplex PCR assay. This immuneACCESS table, as held by TCRdb, lists in-frame sequences with V and J called but not all clones. Of the missing ones, under half trace to an unresolved V gene in checked studies; the others have no known cause. The table for this sample lists tens of thousands of clones; roughly 90% of them were counted only once. The ten largest clones add up to 10% to 15% of the sample. Sequenced material: peripheral blood. The source is a human donor in a cohort sampled during active COVID-19.

V and J are TRBV11-1 and TRBJ2-5, with D possibly matching TRBD1 (6 bases). Trimming stripped 5 bases from V and 2 bases from J, with 6 bases between. This CDR3 is 12 amino acids long. Germline CDR1 SGHAT, CDR2 FQDESV (reference sequence). The CDR3 bases are TGTGCCAGCAGCACAGGGCAAGAGACCCAGTACTTC. Amino acid sequence: CASSTGQETQYF.

As for this clone: The identical CDR3 is also encoded by other nucleotide sequences in the sample. This rearrangement joins TRBV29-1 to TRBJ2-7, with 10 bases that match TRBD2. This CDR3 is built from 15 residues. After removal of 0 bases from V and 0 bases from J, the junction contained 2 bases not matched to a gene. Germline CDR1 and CDR2: SQVTM and ANQGSEA. This CDR3 reads CSVEDRLAGSYEQYF. The CDR3 DNA is TGCAGCGTTGAAGATCGACTAGCGGGCTCCTACGAGCAGTACTTC.

The chain joins TRBV9 to TRBJ2-5, with D possibly TRBD1 on 6 matching bases. CDR3 length: 15 residues. Trimming removed 0 bases from V and 4 bases from J, with 13 bases in between. CDR1 and CDR2 (germline): SGDLS, YYNGEE. The CDR3: CASSVDGQRTETQYF. The CDR3 coding sequence is TGTGCCAGCAGCGTAGATGGACAGAGGACAGAGACCCAGTACTTC.

The J gene is TRBJ2-7, the V gene TRBV19; D may be TRBD2 (5 bases). Trimming stripped 4 bases from V and 2 bases from J, with 24 bases between. Per the germline V gene, CDR1 is LNHDA and CDR2 is SQIVND (reference sequence). CDR3 size: 18 residues. The DNA of the CDR3 is TGTGCCAGTAGTAATGGGTGGACTCGACTATCCACGACCTACGAGCAGTACTTC. Protein: CASSNGWTRLSTTYEQYF.

The gene calls are TRBV6-2 or TRBV6-3 and TRBJ1-2, with TRBD1 identical over 10 bases. In germline, CDR1 is MNHEY, CDR2 SVGEGT. V shed 4 bases, J shed 2 bases, and the junction held 1 base outside the gene matches. The CDR3 covers 14 residues. In DNA form, the CDR3 reads TGTGCCAGCAGTTCGACAGGGGGCAACTATGGCTACACCTTC. Translated, it gives CASSSTGGNYGYTF.

This chain links TRBV6-5 with TRBJ2-7; 7 bases map to TRBD2. The length of the CDR3 is 12 residues. Germline V lookup: CDR1 MNHEY, CDR2 SVGAGI. With 6 bases clipped from V and 4 bases from J, the junction kept 3 bases outside the gene matches. The CDR3 reads CASSPGGYEQYF. The CDR3 DNA reads as TGTGCCAGCAGCCCGGGAGGTTACGAGCAGTACTTC.

CDR3 sequence: CASSPRRGPTGELFF. CDR3 bases: TGTGCCAGCAGCCCGCGCAGGGGGCCCACCGGGGAGCTGTTTTTT. The rearrangement links TRBV11-3 to TRBJ2-2; the match to TRBD1 covers 8 bases. The CDR3 is 15 amino acids. CDR1 is SGHNT and CDR2 is YENEEA in the germline V gene. With 5 bases clipped from V and 4 bases from J, the junction kept 6 bases outside the gene matches. The variable domain in full, with the rest retrieved from reference TRBV11-3 and TRBJ2-2, is EAGVVQSPRYKIIEKKQPVAFWCNPISGHNTLYWYLQNLGQGPELLIRYENEEAVDDSQLPKDRFSAERLKGVDSTLKIQPAELGDSAVYLCASSPRRGPTGELFFGEGSRLTVL.

The V and J genes are TRBV6-1 and TRBJ1-4, with 8 bases lining up with TRBD1. The ends lost 1 base at V and 8 bases at J; junction bases unmatched: 9. CDR1 and CDR2 from the germline V gene are MNHNS and SASEGT. This CDR3 spans 16 amino acids. CDR3 DNA: TGTGCCAGCAGTGAAGAGACAGGGGCGGGCGGAGAAAAACTGTTTTTT. The encoded protein is CASSEETGAGGEKLFF.

The chain uses TRBV4-3 and TRBJ1-1; no definite D call. This CDR3 spans 15 amino acids. Looked up from germline, CDR1 is LGHNA and CDR2 is YSLEER. With 2 bases removed from V and 6 bases from J, the gap between germline ends came to 16 bases. This chain's CDR3 is CASSQRNSWSPEAFF. For the CDR3, the DNA is TGCGCCAGCAGCCAAAGGAACAGTTGGTCTCCTGAAGCTTTCTTT.

The chain is built from TRBV6-2 or TRBV6-3 and TRBJ1-2; D possibly corresponds to TRBD1 (5 bases). Per germline, CDR1 MNHEY and CDR2 SVGEGT. The CDR3 is made up of 15 amino acids. Trimming cost V 2 bases and J 0 bases, with 10 bases left between them. The CDR3 DNA reads TGTGCCAGCAGTTACGCAGGGATTACTAACTATGGCTACACCTTC. This encodes CASSYAGITNYGYTF.

With regard to this clone: One junction end does not reproduce the germline sequence, and a read error may be involved. The genes are TRBV10-3 and TRBJ2-7, with D possibly being TRBD1 (5 bases). CDR1 is ENHRY, CDR2 SYGVKD, per germline. This CDR3 is 12 amino acids long. In DNA, the CDR3 is TGTGCCATCAGTGAGTCGTCTGGGGCGAGGCACTTC. Its protein is CAISESSGARHF.

This chain uses TRBV27 with TRBJ2-1, with 7 bases identical to TRBD1. CDR3 length: 14 residues. V trimming: 3 bases; J trimming: 5 bases; junction bases outside the gene matches: 4. The V gene's germline CDR1 is MNHEY and CDR2 SMNVEV (reference sequence). The DNA for the CDR3 is TGTGCCAGCAGTTTCAGGGGGACGGACAATGAGCAGTTCTTC. This encodes CASSFRGTDNEQFF.

The chain is built from TRBV6-5 and TRBJ1-2; maybe TRBD1 (5 bases). There are 15 residues in the CDR3. Germline CDR1 is MNHEY and CDR2 is SVGAGI. The ends were cut back, 6 bases at V and 3 bases at J, with 17 bases in the middle. The CDR3 DNA reads TGTGCCAGCAGGAGCCCAGGGATTTCAGACTATGGCTACACCTTC. This encodes CASRSPGISDYGYTF.

J is TRBJ2-7 and V is TRBV29-1; 10 positions match TRBD2. CDR1 and CDR2 from the germline V gene are SQVTM and ANQGSEA. This CDR3 has 16 amino acids. V trimming: 0 bases; J trimming: 1 base; junction bases outside the gene matches: 6. CDR3 sequence: CSVEDPQREGSYEQYF. The CDR3 DNA is TGCAGCGTTGAAGATCCCCAGCGGGAGGGATCCTACGAGCAGTACTTC.

The chain uses TRBV27 and TRBJ2-7; D may be TRBD2 (5 bases). Germline lookup yields CDR1 MNHEY and CDR2 SMNVEV (reference sequence). CDR3 length equals 13 residues. The CDR3 is CVAGEGAGYEQYF. The CDR3 region has the DNA TGTGTCGCGGGCGAGGGAGCTGGCTACGAGCAGTACTTC.

This rearrangement joins TRBV15 to TRBJ2-3, with 8 bases identical to TRBD2. Germline V gives CDR1 LNHNV, CDR2 YYDKDF (reference sequence). This CDR3 has 16 amino acids. V shed 5 bases and J 0 bases; nucleotides not matched to a gene: 7. CDR3 DNA sequence: TGTGCCACCAGCCCCCTCCCTAGCGGGAGCACAGATACGCAGTATTTT. This gives the protein CATSPLPSGSTDTQYF.

There are a few counts of this clone. The rearrangement joins TRBV4-2 to TRBJ2-7; 11 bases map to TRBD2. V was pared by 1 base and J by 3 bases, with 8 bases of the junction left unmatched. Germline loops: CDR1 LGHNA, CDR2 YNFKEQ. The CDR3 covers 17 residues. The CDR3 nucleotides read TGTGCCAGCAGCCAAGTAAGAGGCGGGACTAGCGGCTACGAGCAGTACTTC. This sequence encodes CASSQVRGGTSGYEQYF.

This clone came up once. This chain links TRBV3-1 (or the pseudogene TRBV3-2) with TRBJ2-3; tentatively, D is TRBD1 (6 bases). Trimming removed 3 bases from V and 3 bases from J, with 16 bases in between. The germline gives CDR1 LGHDT, CDR2 YNNKEL (reference sequence). This CDR3 comprises 16 residues. CDR3 sequence: CASSHRQVEGTDTQYF. Written as DNA, the CDR3 is TGTGCCAGCAGCCACCGACAGGTCGAGGGTACAGATACGCAGTATTTT.

This rearrangement joins TRBV6-2 or TRBV6-3 to TRBJ2-2, with 7 bases matching TRBD2. The junction had 9 bases not matched to a gene; V was cut back by 7 bases and J by 1 base. CDR3 length: 16 amino acids. CDR1 MNHEY and CDR2 SVGEGT come from the germline V gene. CDR3 nucleotides: TGTGCCAGCACCCCAAGGGGCGGGAGGAACACCGGGGAGCTGTTTTTT. It translates to CASTPRGGRNTGELFF.

The chain employs TRBV13 and TRBJ1-1, with D possibly matching TRBD1 (6 bases). The CDR3 covers 16 residues. Germline CDR1 reads PRHDT; CDR2 reads FYEKMQ (reference sequence). V was cut by 5 bases and J by 0 bases, with 16 bases left in between. CDR3 amino acids: CASSPPGDIMNTEAFF. CDR3 DNA: TGTGCCAGCAGCCCACCCGGGGACATCATGAACACTGAAGCTTTCTTT.

The chain joins TRBV4-3 to TRBJ2-3; TRBD1 agrees at 9 bases. CDR1 is LGHNA, CDR2 YSLEER, per germline. This CDR3 has 16 residues. The ends lost 0 bases at V and 5 bases at J; junction bases unmatched: 6. This CDR3 is CASSQDIGTGRDTQYF. The CDR3 region has the DNA TGCGCCAGCAGCCAAGATATCGGGACAGGGCGAGATACGCAGTATTTT.

CDR3 nucleotides: TGTGCCAGCAGCGCACAGGGTAGTTCCTACGAGCAGTACTTC. Translated, it gives CASSAQGSSYEQYF. The chain couples TRBV7-8 to TRBJ2-7; a possible D gene is TRBD1 (6 bases). CDR3 length: 14 residues. V lost 5 bases to trimming and J lost 1 base, with 12 bases between them. Germline loops: CDR1 SGHVS, CDR2 FQNEAQ.

V gene TRBV5-1 combines with J gene TRBJ1-1; a possible D gene is TRBD1 (5 bases). The CDR3 length is 13 residues. V lost 3 bases to trimming and J lost 1 base, with 7 bases between them. In germline, CDR1 is SGHRS, CDR2 YFSETQ. This CDR3 is CASSSQGNTEAFF. The CDR3 DNA is TGCGCCAGCAGCTCTCAGGGGAACACTGAAGCTTTCTTT.

The genes are TRBV7-9 and TRBJ2-1; D is ambiguous. Germline V gene sequence: CDR1 SEHNR, CDR2 FQNEAQ (reference sequence). Trimming shortened V by 3 bases and J by 7 bases, and 4 bases separated the two germline ends. This CDR3 has 11 amino acids. The CDR3 coding sequence is TGTGCCAGCAGCTTCGTAAATGAGCAGTTCTTC. The encoded protein is CASSFVNEQFF.